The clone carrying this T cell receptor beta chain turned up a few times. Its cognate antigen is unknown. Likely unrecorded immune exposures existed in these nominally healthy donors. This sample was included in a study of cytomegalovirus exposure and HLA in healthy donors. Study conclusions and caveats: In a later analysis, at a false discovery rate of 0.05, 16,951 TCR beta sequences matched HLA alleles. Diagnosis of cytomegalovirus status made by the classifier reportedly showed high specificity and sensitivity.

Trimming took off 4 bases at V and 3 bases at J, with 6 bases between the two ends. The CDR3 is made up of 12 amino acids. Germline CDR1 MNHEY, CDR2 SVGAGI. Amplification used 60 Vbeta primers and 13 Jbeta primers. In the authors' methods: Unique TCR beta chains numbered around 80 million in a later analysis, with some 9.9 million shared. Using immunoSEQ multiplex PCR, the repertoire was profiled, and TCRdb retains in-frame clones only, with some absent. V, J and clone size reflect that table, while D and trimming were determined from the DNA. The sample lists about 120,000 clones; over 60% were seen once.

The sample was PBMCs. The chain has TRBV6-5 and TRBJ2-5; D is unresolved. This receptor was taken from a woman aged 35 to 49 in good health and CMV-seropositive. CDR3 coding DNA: TGTGCCAGCAGTTTGCCAGAAGAGACCCAGTACTTC. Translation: CASSLPEETQYF.